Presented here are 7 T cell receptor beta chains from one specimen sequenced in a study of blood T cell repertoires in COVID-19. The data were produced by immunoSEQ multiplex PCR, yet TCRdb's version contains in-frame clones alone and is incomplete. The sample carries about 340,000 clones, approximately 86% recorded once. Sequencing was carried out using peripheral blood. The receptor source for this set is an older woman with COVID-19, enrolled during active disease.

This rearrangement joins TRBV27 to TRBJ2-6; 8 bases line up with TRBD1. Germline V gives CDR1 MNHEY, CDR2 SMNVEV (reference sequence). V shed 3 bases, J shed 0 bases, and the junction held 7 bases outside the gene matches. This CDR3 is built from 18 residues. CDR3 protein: CASSFWTGSNSGANVLTF. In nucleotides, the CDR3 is TGTGCCAGCAGTTTTTGGACAGGGTCCAACTCTGGGGCCAACGTCCTGACTTTC.

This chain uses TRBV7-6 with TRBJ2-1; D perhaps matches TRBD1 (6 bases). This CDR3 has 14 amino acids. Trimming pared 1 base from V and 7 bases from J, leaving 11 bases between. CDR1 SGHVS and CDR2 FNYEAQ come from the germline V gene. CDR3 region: CASSLETGMNEQFF. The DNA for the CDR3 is TGTGCCAGCAGCTTAGAAACAGGGATGAATGAGCAGTTCTTC. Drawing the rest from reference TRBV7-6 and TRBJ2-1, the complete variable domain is GAGVSQSPRYKVTKRGQDVALRCDPISGHVSLYWYRQALGQGPEFLTYFNYEAQQDKSGLPNDRFSAERPEGSISTLTIQRTEQRDSAMYRCASSLETGMNEQFFGPGTRLTVL.

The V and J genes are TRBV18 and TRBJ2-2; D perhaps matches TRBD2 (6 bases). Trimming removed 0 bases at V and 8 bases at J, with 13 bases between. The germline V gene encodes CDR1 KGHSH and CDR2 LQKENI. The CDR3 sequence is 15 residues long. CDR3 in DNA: TGTGCCAGCTCACCACCGGCGGGGACGGCGGGGGAGCTGTTTTTT. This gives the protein CASSPPAGTAGELFF.

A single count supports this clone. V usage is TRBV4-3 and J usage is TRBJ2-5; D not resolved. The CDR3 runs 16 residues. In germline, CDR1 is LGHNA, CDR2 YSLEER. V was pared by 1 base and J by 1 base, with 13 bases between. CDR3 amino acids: CASSQGARTPQETQYF. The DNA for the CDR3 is TGCGCCAGCAGCCAAGGCGCACGCACGCCCCAAGAGACCCAGTACTTC.

CDR3 coding DNA: TGTGCCAGCAGGGGCCGGGAAGGTTCCTACAATGAGCAGTTCTTC. It is translated as CASRGREGSYNEQFF. This sequence joins TRBV7-2 and TRBJ2-1; the D gene is possibly TRBD2 (5 bases). This CDR3 region has 15 residues. The V and J ends lost 6 bases and 1 base respectively, with 13 bases between them. Germline V lookup: CDR1 SGHTA, CDR2 FQGNSA.

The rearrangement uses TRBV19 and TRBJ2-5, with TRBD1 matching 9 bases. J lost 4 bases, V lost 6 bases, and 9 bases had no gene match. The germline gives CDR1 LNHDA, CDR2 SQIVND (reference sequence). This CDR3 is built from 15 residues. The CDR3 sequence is CASSPSGTGLETQYF. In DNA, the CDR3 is TGTGCCAGTAGCCCATCCGGGACAGGGTTAGAGACCCAGTACTTC.

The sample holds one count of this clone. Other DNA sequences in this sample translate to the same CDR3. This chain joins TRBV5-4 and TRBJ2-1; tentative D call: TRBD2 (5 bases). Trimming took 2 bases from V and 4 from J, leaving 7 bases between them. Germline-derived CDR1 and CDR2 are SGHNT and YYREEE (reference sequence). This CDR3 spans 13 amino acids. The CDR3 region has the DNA TGTGCCAGCAGCTTAGGAGGTTACAATGAGCAGTTCTTC. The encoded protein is CASSLGGYNEQFF.